This T cell receptor beta chain was retrieved from a study of human T cells and chemical hapten exposure. The wider study: Donors were sensitized with 2% DPC on the upper inner arm. Across its roughly 25 weeks, the study gave patients weekly diphenylcyclopropenone doses to the scalp.

Germline loops: CDR1 SQVTM, CDR2 ANQGSEA. The V end lost 4 bases, the J end lost 5 bases, and 12 bases lay between the germline ends. The CDR3 is 13 residues long. TCRdb re-called the RACE reads through MiXCR, storing one row per CDR3 protein. The sample records around 42,000 distinct CDR3 sequences, about 3% being singletons. This clonotype was recorded many times. The target antigen is unknown. Time point of the sample: patch test 2, 6 weeks after DPC sensitization. Noted treatment: therapeutic diphenylcyclopropenone sensitization with weekly scalp DPC. The study's findings and limits: TCRs at high frequency, those above 1 in 1000, did not change with DPC sensitization. The immune response of these alopecia patients might not match healthy individuals'.

The sample was whole blood, taken in connection with sensitization to the hapten diphenylcyclopropenone (DPC). The clonotype was recovered from a middle-aged man with alopecia areata. Some clones in this sample may be carry-over from other donors' samples. The rearrangement joins TRBV29-1 to TRBJ1-5; D might be TRBD1 (6 bases). As DNA, the CDR3 is TGCAGCGTTGCCCCAGGGGCTGATCAGCCCCAGCATTTT. Translated: CSVAPGADQPQHF.